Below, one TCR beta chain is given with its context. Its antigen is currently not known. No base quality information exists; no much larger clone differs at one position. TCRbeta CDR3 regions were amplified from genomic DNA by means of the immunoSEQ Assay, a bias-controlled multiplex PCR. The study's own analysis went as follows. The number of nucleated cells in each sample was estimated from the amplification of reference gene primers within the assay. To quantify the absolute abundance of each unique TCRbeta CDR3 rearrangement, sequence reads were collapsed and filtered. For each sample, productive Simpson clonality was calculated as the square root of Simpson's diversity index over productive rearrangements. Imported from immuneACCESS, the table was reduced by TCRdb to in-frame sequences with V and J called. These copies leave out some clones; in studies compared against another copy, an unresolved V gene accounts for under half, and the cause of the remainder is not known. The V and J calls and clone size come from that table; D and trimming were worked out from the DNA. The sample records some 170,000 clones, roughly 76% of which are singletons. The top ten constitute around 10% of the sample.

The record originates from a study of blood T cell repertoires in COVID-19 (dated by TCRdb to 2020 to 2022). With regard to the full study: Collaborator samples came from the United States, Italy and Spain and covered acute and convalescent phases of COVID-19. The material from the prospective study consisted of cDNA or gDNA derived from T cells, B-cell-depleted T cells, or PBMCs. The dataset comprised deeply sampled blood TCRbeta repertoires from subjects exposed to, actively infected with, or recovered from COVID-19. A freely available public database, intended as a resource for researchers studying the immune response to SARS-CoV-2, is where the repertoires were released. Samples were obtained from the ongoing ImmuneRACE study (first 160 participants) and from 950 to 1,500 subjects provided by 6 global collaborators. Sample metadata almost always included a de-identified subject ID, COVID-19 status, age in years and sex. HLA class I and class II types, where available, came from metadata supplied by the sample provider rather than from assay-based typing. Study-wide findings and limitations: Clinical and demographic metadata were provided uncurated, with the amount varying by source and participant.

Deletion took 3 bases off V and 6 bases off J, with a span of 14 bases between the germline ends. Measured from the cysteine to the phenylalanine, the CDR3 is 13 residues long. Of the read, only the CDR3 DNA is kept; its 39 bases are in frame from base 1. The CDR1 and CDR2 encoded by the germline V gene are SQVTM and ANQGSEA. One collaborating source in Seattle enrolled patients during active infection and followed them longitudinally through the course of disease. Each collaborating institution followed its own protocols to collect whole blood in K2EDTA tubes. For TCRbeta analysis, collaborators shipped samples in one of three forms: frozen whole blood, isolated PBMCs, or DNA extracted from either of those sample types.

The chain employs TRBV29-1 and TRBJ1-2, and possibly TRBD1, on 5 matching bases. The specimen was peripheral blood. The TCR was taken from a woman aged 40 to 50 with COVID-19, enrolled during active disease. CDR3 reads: CSVDFGHSNGYTF. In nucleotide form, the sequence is TGCAGCGTTGATTTCGGACACTCGAATGGCTACACCTTC.